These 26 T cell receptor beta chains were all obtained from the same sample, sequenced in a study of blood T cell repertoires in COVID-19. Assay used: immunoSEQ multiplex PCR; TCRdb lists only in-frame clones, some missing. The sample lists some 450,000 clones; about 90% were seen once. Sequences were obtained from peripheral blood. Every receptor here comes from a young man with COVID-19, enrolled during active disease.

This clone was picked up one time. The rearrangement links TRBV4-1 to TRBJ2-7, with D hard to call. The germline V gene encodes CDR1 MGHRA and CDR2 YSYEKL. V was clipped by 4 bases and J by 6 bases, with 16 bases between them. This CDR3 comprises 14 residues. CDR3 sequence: CASSPTFAVSEQYF. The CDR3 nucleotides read TGCGCCAGCAGCCCCACTTTCGCGGTTTCCGAGCAGTACTTC.

This chain's CDR3 is CASKDRANTEAFF. CDR3 bases: TGTGCCAGCAAGGACAGGGCGAACACTGAAGCTTTCTTT. This rearrangement joins TRBV12-3 or TRBV12-4 to TRBJ1-1, with 8 positions matching TRBD1. This CDR3 has 13 residues. J lost 1 base, V lost 7 bases, and 2 bases had no gene match.

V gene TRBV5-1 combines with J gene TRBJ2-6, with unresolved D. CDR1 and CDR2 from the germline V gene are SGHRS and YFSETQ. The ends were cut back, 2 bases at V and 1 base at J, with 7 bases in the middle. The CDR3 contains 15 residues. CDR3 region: CASSFRFSGANVLTF. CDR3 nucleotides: TGCGCCAGCAGCTTTCGGTTTTCTGGGGCCAACGTCCTGACTTTC.

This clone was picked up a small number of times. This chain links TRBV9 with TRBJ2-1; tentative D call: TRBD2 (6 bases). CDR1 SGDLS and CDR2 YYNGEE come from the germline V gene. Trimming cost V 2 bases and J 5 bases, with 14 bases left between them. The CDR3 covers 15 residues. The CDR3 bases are TGTGCCAGCAGCGTGACGGCTAGCGTCAACAATGAGCAGTTCTTC. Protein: CASSVTASVNNEQFF. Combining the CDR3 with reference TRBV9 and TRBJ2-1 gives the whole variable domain DSGVTQTPKHLITATGQRVTLRCSPRSGDLSVYWYQQSLDQGLQFLIQYYNGEERAKGNILERFSAQQFPDLHSELNLSSLELGDSALYFCASSVTASVNNEQFFGPGTRLTVL.

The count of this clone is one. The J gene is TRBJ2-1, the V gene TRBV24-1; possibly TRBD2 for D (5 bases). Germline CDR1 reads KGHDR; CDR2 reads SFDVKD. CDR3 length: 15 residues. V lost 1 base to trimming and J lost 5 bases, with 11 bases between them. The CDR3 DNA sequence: TGTGCCACCAGTGATTTTGTTGGACTCGACAATGAGCAGTTCTTC. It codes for CATSDFVGLDNEQFF.

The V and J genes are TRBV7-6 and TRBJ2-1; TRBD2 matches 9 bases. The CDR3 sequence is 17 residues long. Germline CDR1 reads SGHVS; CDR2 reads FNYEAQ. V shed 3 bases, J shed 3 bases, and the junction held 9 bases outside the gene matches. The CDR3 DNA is TGTGCCAGCAGCTTTAAAGGTTCGACTAGCGGCTACAATGAGCAGTTCTTC. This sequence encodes CASSFKGSTSGYNEQFF. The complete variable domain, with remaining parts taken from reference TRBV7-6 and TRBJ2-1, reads GAGVSQSPRYKVTKRGQDVALRCDPISGHVSLYWYRQALGQGPEFLTYFNYEAQQDKSGLPNDRFSAERPEGSISTLTIQRTEQRDSAMYRCASSFKGSTSGYNEQFFGPGTRLTVL.

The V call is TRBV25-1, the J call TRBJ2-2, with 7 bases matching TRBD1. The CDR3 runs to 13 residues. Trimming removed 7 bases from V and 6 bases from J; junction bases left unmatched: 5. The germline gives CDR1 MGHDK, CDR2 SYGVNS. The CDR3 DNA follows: TGTGCCAGCATTCAGACAGGGTCCGGGGAGCTGTTTTTT. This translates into CASIQTGSGELFF.

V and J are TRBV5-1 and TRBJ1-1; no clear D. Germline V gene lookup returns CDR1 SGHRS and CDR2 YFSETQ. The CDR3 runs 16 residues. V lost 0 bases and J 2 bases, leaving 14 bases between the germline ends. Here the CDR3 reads CASSLAPRTGNTEAFF. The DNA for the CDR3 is TGCGCCAGCAGCTTGGCTCCTCGGACGGGAAACACTGAAGCTTTCTTT. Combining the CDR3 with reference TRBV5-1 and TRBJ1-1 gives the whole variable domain KAGVTQTPRYLIKTRGQQVTLSCSPISGHRSVSWYQQTPGQGLQFLFEYFSETQRNKGNFPGRFSGRQFSNSRSEMNVSTLELGDSALYLCASSLAPRTGNTEAFFGQGTRLTVV.

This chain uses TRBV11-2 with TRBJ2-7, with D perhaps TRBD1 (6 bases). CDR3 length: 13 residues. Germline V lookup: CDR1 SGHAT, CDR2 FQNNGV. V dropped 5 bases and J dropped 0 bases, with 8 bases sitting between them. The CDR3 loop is CASSKDSSYEQYF. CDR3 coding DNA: TGTGCCAGCAGCAAGGACAGCTCCTACGAGCAGTACTTC.

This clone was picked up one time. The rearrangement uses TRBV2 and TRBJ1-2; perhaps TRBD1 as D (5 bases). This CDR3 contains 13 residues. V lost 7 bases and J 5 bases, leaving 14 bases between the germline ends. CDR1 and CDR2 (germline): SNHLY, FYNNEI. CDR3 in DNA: TGTGCCAGCACCCCAAGGGGTTCATATGGCTACACCTTC. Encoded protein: CASTPRGSYGYTF.

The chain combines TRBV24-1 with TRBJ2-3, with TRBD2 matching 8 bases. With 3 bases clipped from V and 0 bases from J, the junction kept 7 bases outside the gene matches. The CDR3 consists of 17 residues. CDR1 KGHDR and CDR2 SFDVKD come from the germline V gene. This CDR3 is CATSDRSTSGSTDTQYF. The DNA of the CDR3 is TGTGCCACCAGTGATCGCTCAACTAGCGGTAGCACAGATACGCAGTATTTT.

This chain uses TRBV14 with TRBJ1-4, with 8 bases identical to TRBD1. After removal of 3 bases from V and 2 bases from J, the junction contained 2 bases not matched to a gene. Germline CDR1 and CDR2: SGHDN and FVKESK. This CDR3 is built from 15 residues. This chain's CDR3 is CASSHRTGTNEKLFF. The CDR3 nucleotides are TGTGCCAGCAGCCACCGGACAGGGACTAATGAAAAACTGTTTTTT.

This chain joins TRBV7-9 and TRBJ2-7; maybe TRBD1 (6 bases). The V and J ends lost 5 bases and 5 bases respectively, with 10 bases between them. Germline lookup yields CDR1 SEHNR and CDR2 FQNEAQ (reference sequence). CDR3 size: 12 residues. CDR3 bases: TGTGCCAGCAGCATTGACAGGAACGAGCAGTACTTC. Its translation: CASSIDRNEQYF. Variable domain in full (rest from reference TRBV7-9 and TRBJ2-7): DTGVSQNPRHKITKRGQNVTFRCDPISEHNRLYWYRQTLGQGPEFLTYFQNEAQLEKSRLLSDRFSAERPKGSFSTLEIQRTEQGDSAMYLCASSIDRNEQYFGPGTRLTVT.

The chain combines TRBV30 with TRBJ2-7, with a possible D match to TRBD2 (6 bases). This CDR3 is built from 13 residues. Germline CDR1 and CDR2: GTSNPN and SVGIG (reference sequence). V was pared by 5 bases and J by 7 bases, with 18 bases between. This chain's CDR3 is CAWAGGARGEQYF. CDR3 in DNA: TGTGCCTGGGCTGGCGGGGCGAGGGGTGAGCAGTACTTC.

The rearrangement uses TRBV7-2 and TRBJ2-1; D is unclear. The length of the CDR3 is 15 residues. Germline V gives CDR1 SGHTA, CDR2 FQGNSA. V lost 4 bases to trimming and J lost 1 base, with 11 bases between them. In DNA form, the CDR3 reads TGTGCCAGCAGCTCCCCCGGTCTGTCCTACAATGAGCAGTTCTTC. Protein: CASSSPGLSYNEQFF. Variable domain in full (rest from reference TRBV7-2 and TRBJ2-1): GAGVSQSPSNKVTEKGKDVELRCDPISGHTALYWYRQSLGQGLEFLIYFQGNSAPDKSGLPSDRFSAERTGGSVSTLTIQRTQQEDSAVYLCASSSPGLSYNEQFFGPGTRLTVL.

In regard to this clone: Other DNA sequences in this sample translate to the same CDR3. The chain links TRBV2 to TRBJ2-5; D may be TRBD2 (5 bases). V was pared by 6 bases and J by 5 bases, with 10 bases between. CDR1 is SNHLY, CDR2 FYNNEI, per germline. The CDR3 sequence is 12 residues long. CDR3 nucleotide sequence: TGTGCCAGCAGGGGTCGAGGGGAGACCCAGTACTTC. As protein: CASRGRGETQYF.

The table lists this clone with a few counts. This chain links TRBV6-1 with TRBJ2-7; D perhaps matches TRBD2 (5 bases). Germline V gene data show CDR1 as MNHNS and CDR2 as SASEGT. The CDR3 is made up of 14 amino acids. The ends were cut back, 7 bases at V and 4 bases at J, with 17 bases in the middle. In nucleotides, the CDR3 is TGTGCCAGCACCCTAGGGAGTCCCGGGTACGAGCAGTACTTC. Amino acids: CASTLGSPGYEQYF.

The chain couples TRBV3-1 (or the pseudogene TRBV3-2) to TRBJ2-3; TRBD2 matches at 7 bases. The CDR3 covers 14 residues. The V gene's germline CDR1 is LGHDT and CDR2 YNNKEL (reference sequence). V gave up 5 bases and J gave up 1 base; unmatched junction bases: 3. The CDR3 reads CASSSRGGTDTQYF. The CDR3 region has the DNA TGTGCCAGCAGCTCCCGGGGGGGCACAGATACGCAGTATTTT.

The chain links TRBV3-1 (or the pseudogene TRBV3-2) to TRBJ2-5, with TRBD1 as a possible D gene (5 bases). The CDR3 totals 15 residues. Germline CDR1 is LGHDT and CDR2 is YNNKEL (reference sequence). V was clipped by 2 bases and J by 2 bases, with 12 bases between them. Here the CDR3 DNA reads TGTGCCAGCAGCCAATTGGTAGGGGAACAAGAGACCCAGTACTTC. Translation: CASSQLVGEQETQYF.

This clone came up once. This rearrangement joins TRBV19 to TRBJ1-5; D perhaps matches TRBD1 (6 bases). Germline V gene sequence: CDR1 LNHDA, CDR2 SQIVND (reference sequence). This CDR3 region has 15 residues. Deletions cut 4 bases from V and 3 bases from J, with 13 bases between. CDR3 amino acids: CASSTQGSNNQPQHF. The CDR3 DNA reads TGTGCCAGTAGTACCCAGGGGAGTAACAATCAGCCCCAGCATTTT.

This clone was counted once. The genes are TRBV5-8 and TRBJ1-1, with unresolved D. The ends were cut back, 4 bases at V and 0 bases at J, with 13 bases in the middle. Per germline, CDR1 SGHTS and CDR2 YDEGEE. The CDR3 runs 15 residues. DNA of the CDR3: TGTGCCAGCAGCCTCTCTACTAGGCTGAACACTGAAGCTTTCTTT. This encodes CASSLSTRLNTEAFF.

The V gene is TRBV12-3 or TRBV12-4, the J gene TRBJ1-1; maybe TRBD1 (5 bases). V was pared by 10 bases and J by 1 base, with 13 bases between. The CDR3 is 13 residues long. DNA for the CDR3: TGTGCCACCTCCGGGAGGGGGAACACTGAAGCTTTCTTT. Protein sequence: CATSGRGNTEAFF.

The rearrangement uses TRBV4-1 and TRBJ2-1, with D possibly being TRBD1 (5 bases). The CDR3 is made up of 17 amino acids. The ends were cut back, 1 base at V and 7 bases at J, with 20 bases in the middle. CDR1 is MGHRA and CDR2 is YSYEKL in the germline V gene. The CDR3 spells CASSQAAVLQGRNEQFF. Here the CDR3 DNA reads TGCGCCAGCAGCCAAGCGGCGGTATTGCAGGGTCGGAATGAGCAGTTCTTC.

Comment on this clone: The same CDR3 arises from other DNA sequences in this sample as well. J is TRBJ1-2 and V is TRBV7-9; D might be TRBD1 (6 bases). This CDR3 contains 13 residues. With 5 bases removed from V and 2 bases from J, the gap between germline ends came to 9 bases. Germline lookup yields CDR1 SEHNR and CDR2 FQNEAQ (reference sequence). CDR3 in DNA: TGTGCCAGCAGCCCCGACAGGAACTATGGCTACACCTTC. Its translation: CASSPDRNYGYTF.

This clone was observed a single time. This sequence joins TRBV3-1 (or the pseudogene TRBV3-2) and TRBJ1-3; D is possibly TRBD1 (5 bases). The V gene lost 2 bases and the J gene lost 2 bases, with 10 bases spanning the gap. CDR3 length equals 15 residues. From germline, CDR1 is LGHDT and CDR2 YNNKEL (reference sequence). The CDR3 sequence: CASSQSIGAGNTIYF. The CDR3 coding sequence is TGTGCCAGCAGCCAAAGTATAGGGGCTGGAAACACCATATATTTT.

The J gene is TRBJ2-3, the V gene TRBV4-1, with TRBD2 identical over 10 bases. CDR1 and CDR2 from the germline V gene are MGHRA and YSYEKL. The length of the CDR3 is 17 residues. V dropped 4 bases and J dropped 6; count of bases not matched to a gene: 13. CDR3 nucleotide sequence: TGCGCCAGCAGCCCCGCGGGTAGCGGGGGGCCTGAGGATACGCAGTATTTT. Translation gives CASSPAGSGGPEDTQYF.